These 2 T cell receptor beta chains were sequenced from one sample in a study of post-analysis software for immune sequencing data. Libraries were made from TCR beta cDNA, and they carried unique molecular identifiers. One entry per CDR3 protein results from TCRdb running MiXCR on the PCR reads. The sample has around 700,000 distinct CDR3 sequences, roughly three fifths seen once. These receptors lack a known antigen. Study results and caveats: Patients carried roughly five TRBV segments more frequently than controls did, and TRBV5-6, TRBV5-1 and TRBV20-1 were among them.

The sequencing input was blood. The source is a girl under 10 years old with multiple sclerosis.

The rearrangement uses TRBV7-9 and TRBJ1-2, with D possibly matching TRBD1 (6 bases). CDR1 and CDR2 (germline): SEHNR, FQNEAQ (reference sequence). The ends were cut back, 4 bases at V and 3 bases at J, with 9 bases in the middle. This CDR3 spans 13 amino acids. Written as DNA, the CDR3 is TGTGCCAGCAGCTCCGGACAGTACTATGGCTACACCTTC. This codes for CASSSGQYYGYTF.

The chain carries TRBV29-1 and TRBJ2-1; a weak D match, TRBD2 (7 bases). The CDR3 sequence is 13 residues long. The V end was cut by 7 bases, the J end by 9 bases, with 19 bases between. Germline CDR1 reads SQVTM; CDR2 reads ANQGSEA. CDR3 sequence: CSGLNDRGGEQFF. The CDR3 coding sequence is TGCAGCGGTCTCAACGATAGGGGGGGTGAGCAGTTCTTC.